Below, 32 T cell receptor beta chains from the same sample are listed, as sequenced in a study of identical twins. TCRdb reprocessed the 5' RACE reads via MiXCR and lists one record per CDR3 protein. The profile shows some 630,000 distinct CDR3 sequences, roughly 7.2% of them singletons. The same specimen was also included in a second study, on yellow fever vaccine responses in identical twins.

Sequenced: PBMCs. Source of these receptors: a woman aged 18-29 years in good health.

The rearrangement uses TRBV7-8 and TRBJ2-5, with unresolved D. Germline V gene data show CDR1 as SGHVS and CDR2 as FQNEAQ. This CDR3 contains 15 residues. V lost 6 bases and J lost 2, with 16 bases in between. CDR3 DNA: TGTGCCAGCAGTAATCCTGGGTCACGGCAAGAGACCCAGTACTTC. Amino acids: CASSNPGSRQETQYF.

A few counts support this clonotype. This rearrangement joins TRBV20-1 to TRBJ2-7; 13 nucleotides match TRBD2. After removal of 6 bases from V and 2 bases from J, the junction contained 4 bases not matched to a gene. Germline V gives CDR1 DFQATT, CDR2 SNEGSKA (reference sequence). This CDR3 has 14 residues. The CDR3 sequence is CSATSGRAPYEQYF. The CDR3 DNA reads TGCAGTGCAACTAGCGGGAGGGCCCCCTACGAGCAGTACTTC.

This clonotype occurred a few times. The chain employs TRBV3-1 and TRBJ2-5; D gene uncertain. The CDR3 is made up of 13 amino acids. Germline V gene data show CDR1 as LGHDT and CDR2 as YNNKEL (reference sequence). V was shortened by 0 bases and J by 5 bases, with 7 bases between the two germline ends. The CDR3 DNA reads TGTGCCAGCAGCCAAGATTCAACGGAGACCCAGTACTTC. Translated, it gives CASSQDSTETQYF.

Ten or more counts support this clonotype. The chain has TRBV12-3 or TRBV12-4 and TRBJ1-6; 9 bases are shared with TRBD1. The CDR3 covers 14 residues. V trimming: 2 bases; J trimming: 9 bases; junction bases outside the gene matches: 2. The CDR3: CASSLNRGLSPLHF. In DNA, the CDR3 is TGTGCCAGCAGTTTAAACAGGGGGCTTTCACCCCTCCACTTT.

The chain combines TRBV20-1 with TRBJ1-5, with D possibly matching TRBD1 (5 bases). V was pared by 1 base and J by 5 bases, with 15 bases between. Germline V CDR1 and CDR2: DFQATT, SNEGSKA (reference sequence). This CDR3 has 15 amino acids. The CDR3 bases are TGCAGTGCTAGAGCCCCGGTCCAGGGAGATCAGCCCCAGCATTTT. Translation: CSARAPVQGDQPQHF.

This clonotype was counted between two and nine times. The chain joins TRBV20-1 to TRBJ2-1; no definite D call. Germline assignment: CDR1 DFQATT and CDR2 SNEGSKA (reference sequence). The CDR3 covers 16 residues. Trimming removed 0 bases at V and 4 bases at J, with 16 bases between. Here the CDR3 DNA reads TGCAGTGCTAGAGATAACGCGGTAGGCAGGTACAATGAGCAGTTCTTC. It encodes CSARDNAVGRYNEQFF.

In this sample, this clonotype turned up a few times. V is TRBV7-7 and J is TRBJ1-6; 7 bases align to TRBD1. In germline, CDR1 is SSHAT, CDR2 FNYEAQ (reference sequence). V lost 5 bases, J lost 9 bases, and 4 bases stayed unmatched. The CDR3 totals 13 residues. The CDR3 DNA reads TGTGCCAGCAGCCAGGGGGAGCGTTCACCCCTCCACTTT. Encoded protein: CASSQGERSPLHF.

The chain combines TRBV15 with TRBJ2-3, with TRBD1 matching 9 bases. J gave up 0 bases and V 7 bases, and 5 bases lay outside the gene matches. The germline V gene encodes CDR1 LNHNV and CDR2 YYDKDF (reference sequence). The CDR3 consists of 15 residues. This chain's CDR3 is CATTSGTGSTDTQYF. CDR3 nucleotides: TGTGCCACCACCTCCGGGACAGGGAGCACAGATACGCAGTATTTT.

The chain carries TRBV6-1 and TRBJ1-2; D call uncertain. The CDR3 length is 15 residues. Trimming shortened V by 6 bases and J by 2 bases, and 16 bases separated the two germline ends. Germline lookup yields CDR1 MNHNS and CDR2 SASEGT. CDR3 nucleotides: TGTGCCAGCAGGAAAGGTGGTTCGCGCAACTATGGCTACACCTTC. It codes for CASRKGGSRNYGYTF.

The CDR3: CASSYDPNTGELFF. The CDR3 DNA follows: TGTGCCAGCAGTTACGATCCGAACACCGGGGAGCTGTTTTTT. The chain couples TRBV6-5 to TRBJ2-2; D gene uncertain. CDR1 and CDR2 from the germline V gene are MNHEY and SVGAGI. V lost 2 bases, J lost 0 bases, and 4 bases lay in between. The CDR3 runs to 14 residues.

In its sample, this clonotype was seen many times. The chain has TRBV11-2 and TRBJ2-3; 8 bases map to TRBD2. Germline V CDR1 and CDR2: SGHAT, FQNNGV. There are 18 residues in the CDR3. V trimming: 1 base; J trimming: 2 bases; junction bases outside the gene matches: 11. The CDR3 spells CASSLVVWAGGLTDTQYF. The CDR3 DNA is TGTGCCAGCAGCTTAGTAGTGTGGGCGGGAGGCCTCACAGATACGCAGTATTTT.

This rearrangement joins TRBV20-1 to TRBJ1-2, with no clear D. Per germline, CDR1 DFQATT and CDR2 SNEGSKA (reference sequence). Trimming took 7 bases from V and 1 from J, leaving 13 bases between them. The CDR3 runs to 13 residues. The DNA for the CDR3 is TGCAGTGTTTCCCGCATTATTAACTATGGCTACACCTTC. Protein product: CSVSRIINYGYTF.

This clonotype has a count of ten or more. V is TRBV20-1 and J is TRBJ2-3; 10 nucleotides match TRBD1. Germline V CDR1 and CDR2: DFQATT, SNEGSKA (reference sequence). The CDR3 totals 14 residues. J lost 6 bases, V lost 2 bases, and 5 bases had no gene match. This CDR3 reads CSARWGTGADTQYF. CDR3 coding DNA: TGCAGTGCTAGATGGGGGACAGGGGCTGATACGCAGTATTTT.

This clonotype was detected only a few times. The rearrangement joins TRBV3-1 to TRBJ2-7, with a tentative D call TRBD1 (5 bases). The CDR3 spans 14 residues. Germline CDR1 LGHDT, CDR2 YNNKEL (reference sequence). Trimming took off 4 bases at V and 5 bases at J, with 15 bases between the two ends. The chain's CDR3 is CASSLGPWGNEQYF. The CDR3 DNA reads TGTGCCAGCAGCCTCGGTCCTTGGGGCAACGAGCAGTACTTC.

V and J are TRBV4-2 and TRBJ2-2; D uncertain. Per germline, CDR1 LGHNA and CDR2 YNFKEQ. V lost 0 bases, J lost 6 bases, and 5 bases lay in between. The CDR3 is made up of 13 amino acids. CDR3 coding DNA: TGTGCCAGCAGCCAAGACGGTGCCGGGGAGCTGTTTTTT. This translates into CASSQDGAGELFF.

This clonotype was counted between two and nine times. This sequence joins TRBV7-7 and TRBJ2-3; 11 nucleotides line up with TRBD2. The junction had 5 bases not matched to a gene; V was cut back by 1 base and J by 8 bases. Germline CDR1 SSHAT, CDR2 FNYEAQ (reference sequence). CDR3 size: 15 residues. The CDR3 protein is CASSLDLAGGATQYF. CDR3 DNA sequence: TGTGCCAGCAGCTTAGACCTAGCGGGGGGCGCTACGCAGTATTTT.

This chain links TRBV20-1 with TRBJ2-2; unclear D gene. Germline CDR1 is DFQATT and CDR2 is SNEGSKA (reference sequence). This CDR3 spans 16 amino acids. Trimming stripped 4 bases from V and 4 bases from J, with 19 bases between. The CDR3 loop is CSAKAHRPSITGELFF. For the CDR3, the DNA is TGCAGTGCTAAAGCCCACAGACCTAGTATCACCGGGGAGCTGTTTTTT.

This clonotype was detected many times. This sequence joins TRBV12-3 or TRBV12-4 and TRBJ2-3; the D is unclear. This CDR3 region has 14 residues. V lost 3 bases to trimming and J lost 2 bases, with 9 bases between them. DNA of the CDR3: TGTGCCAGCAGTTTTGGAGACTTCACAGATACGCAGTATTTT. Its translation is CASSFGDFTDTQYF.

This clonotype was counted ten times or more. V is TRBV19 and J is TRBJ1-1; D gene ambiguous. This CDR3 region has 13 residues. The germline gives CDR1 LNHDA, CDR2 SQIVND (reference sequence). The V and J ends lost 2 bases and 8 bases respectively, with 12 bases between them. CDR3 coding DNA: TGTGCCAGTAGTATAACATATTCCAGCGAAGCTTTCTTT. Its translation is CASSITYSSEAFF. The variable domain in full, completed from reference TRBV19 and TRBJ1-1, reads DGGITQSPKYLFRKEGQNVTLSCEQNLNHDAMYWYRQDPGQGLRLIYYSQIVNDFQKGDIAEGYSVSREKKESFPLTVTSAQKNPTAFYLCASSITYSSEAFFGQGTRLTVV.

This clonotype was detected a few times. The CDR3 DNA sequence: TGTGCCAGCAGCTTAGGTCAGGTCTTGGTTGATACGCAGTATTTT. Encoded protein: CASSLGQVLVDTQYF. The chain combines TRBV7-6 with TRBJ2-3; unclear D gene. This CDR3 has 15 residues. Germline CDR1 SGHVS, CDR2 FNYEAQ. Deletions cut 1 base from V and 6 bases from J, with 14 bases between. The full variable domain, in which reference TRBV7-6 and TRBJ2-3 provide the parts outside the CDR3, is GAGVSQSPRYKVTKRGQDVALRCDPISGHVSLYWYRQALGQGPEFLTYFNYEAQQDKSGLPNDRFSAERPEGSISTLTIQRTEQRDSAMYRCASSLGQVLVDTQYFGPGTRLTVL.

This clonotype was picked up many times. This chain links TRBV3-1 with TRBJ2-7, with 8 bases identical to TRBD1. The CDR3 extends over 15 amino acids. J was trimmed by 7 bases and V by 0 bases; bases with no gene match: 8. Germline V gene sequence: CDR1 LGHDT, CDR2 YNNKEL (reference sequence). The DNA for the CDR3 is TGTGCCAGCAGCCAAGATGGGACAGGTGCTTCGGAGCAGTACGTC. Protein: CASSQDGTGASEQYV.

In this sample, this clonotype turned up a few times. This chain links TRBV4-2 with TRBJ2-1; unclear D gene. The CDR3 length is 16 residues. Germline values: CDR1 LGHNA, CDR2 YNFKEQ. Trimming removed 0 bases at V and 0 bases at J, with 9 bases between. CDR3 region: CASSQDWPDSYNEQFF. As DNA, the CDR3 is TGTGCCAGCAGCCAAGATTGGCCAGACTCCTACAATGAGCAGTTCTTC.

The chain couples TRBV12-3 or TRBV12-4 to TRBJ1-4; D is undetermined. This CDR3 has 16 amino acids. V was pared by 3 bases and J by 0 bases, with 11 bases between. CDR3 nucleotides: TGTGCCAGCAGTTTCGGAGAACTTACAACTAATGAAAAACTGTTTTTT. This codes for CASSFGELTTNEKLFF.

The chain combines TRBV14 with TRBJ2-3; 7 bases agree with TRBD1. With V trimmed by 3 bases and J by 2 bases, 5 bases remained unmatched. This CDR3 has 15 amino acids. CDR1 is SGHDN, CDR2 FVKESK, per germline. The CDR3 DNA sequence: TGTGCCAGCAGCCAGGGCAGGGGGAACACAGATACGCAGTATTTT. This translates into CASSQGRGNTDTQYF.

The chain uses TRBV12-3 or TRBV12-4 and TRBJ2-5, with 7 bases fitting TRBD1. The CDR3 is 16 amino acids. J gave up 0 bases and V 5 bases, and 9 bases lay outside the gene matches. The CDR3 DNA sequence: TGTGCCAGCAGTATGTCCGGGACAGCGAACCAAGAGACCCAGTACTTC. Translation: CASSMSGTANQETQYF.

In its sample, this clonotype was seen a few times. The chain combines TRBV9 with TRBJ2-3, with 7 bases aligning to TRBD1. The germline CDR1 and CDR2 sequences are SGDLS and YYNGEE. The CDR3 runs 15 residues. The ends lost 0 bases at V and 6 bases at J; junction bases unmatched: 7. CDR3 nucleotide sequence: TGTGCCAGCAGCGTAGGATCGACAGGGATCGATACGCAGTATTTT. It translates to CASSVGSTGIDTQYF.

The chain employs TRBV5-1 and TRBJ2-1, with 8 bases identical to TRBD2. V shed 0 bases, J shed 7 bases, and the junction held 6 bases outside the gene matches. The CDR3 has 15 residues. The germline V gene has CDR1 SGHRS and CDR2 YFSETQ. The CDR3 DNA follows: TGCGCCAGCAGCTTGGGGGTAGCGGGGCGAAATGAGCAGTTCTTC. It specifies CASSLGVAGRNEQFF.

This clonotype was recorded many times. The chain couples TRBV27 to TRBJ2-7; the D gene is possibly TRBD2 (6 bases). V lost 6 bases and J lost 3, with 24 bases in between. There are 17 residues in the CDR3. Germline CDR1 is MNHEY and CDR2 is SMNVEV (reference sequence). Written as DNA, the CDR3 is TGTGCCAGCAGCCCCCTCCTGGGCGGGATGCGATTCTACGAGCAGTACTTC. Translated, it gives CASSPLLGGMRFYEQYF.

This clonotype showed up many times. The chain recombines TRBV10-3 with TRBJ2-7, with 8 bases lining up with TRBD1. Looked up from germline, CDR1 is ENHRY and CDR2 is SYGVKD. The CDR3 is made up of 15 amino acids. Trimming removed 5 bases from V and 4 bases from J; junction bases left unmatched: 10. The CDR3 loop reads CAISSLAGGYYEQYF. The CDR3 DNA reads as TGTGCCATCAGTTCCCTCGCAGGGGGCTATTACGAGCAGTACTTC.

A few counts support this clonotype. The J gene is TRBJ1-1, the V gene TRBV10-3; D perhaps matches TRBD1 (6 bases). Germline V gene sequence: CDR1 ENHRY, CDR2 SYGVKD. V was shortened by 8 bases and J by 0 bases, with 13 bases between the two germline ends. The CDR3 extends over 14 amino acids. Here the CDR3 DNA reads TGTGCCATCGGACGGGACAAAGTGAACACTGAAGCTTTCTTT. Its protein product is CAIGRDKVNTEAFF.

The rearrangement links TRBV20-1 to TRBJ2-7, with D perhaps TRBD2 (6 bases). The CDR3 spans 15 residues. V was clipped by 3 bases and J by 7 bases, with 22 bases between them. CDR1 is DFQATT and CDR2 is SNEGSKA in the germline V gene (reference sequence). The CDR3 sequence: CSASSIGGVIGEQYF. The CDR3 nucleotides are TGCAGTGCTAGCAGTATTGGCGGGGTCATTGGGGAGCAGTACTTC.

This clonotype was found a few times. The genes are TRBV20-1 and TRBJ2-3; TRBD2 matches at 15 bases. This CDR3 is built from 16 residues. Per germline, CDR1 DFQATT and CDR2 SNEGSKA (reference sequence). V trimming: 5 bases; J trimming: 4 bases; junction bases outside the gene matches: 7. The CDR3 DNA reads as TGCAGTGCTTCGGGACTAGCGGGAGGAAGTGCAGATACGCAGTATTTT. The encoded protein is CSASGLAGGSADTQYF.